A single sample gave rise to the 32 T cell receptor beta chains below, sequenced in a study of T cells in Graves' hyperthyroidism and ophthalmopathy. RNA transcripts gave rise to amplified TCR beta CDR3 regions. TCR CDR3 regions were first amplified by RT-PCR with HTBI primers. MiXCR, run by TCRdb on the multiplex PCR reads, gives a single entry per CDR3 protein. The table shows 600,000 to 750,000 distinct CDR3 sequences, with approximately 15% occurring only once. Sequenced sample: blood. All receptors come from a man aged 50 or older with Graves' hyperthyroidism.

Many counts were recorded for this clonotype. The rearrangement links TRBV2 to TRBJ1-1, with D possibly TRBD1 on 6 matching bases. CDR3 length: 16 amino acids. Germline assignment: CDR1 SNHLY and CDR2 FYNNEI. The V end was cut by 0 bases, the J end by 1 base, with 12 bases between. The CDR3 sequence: CASSEADRGTNTEAFF. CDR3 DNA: TGTGCCAGCAGTGAAGCCGATAGGGGGACGAACACTGAAGCTTTCTTT.

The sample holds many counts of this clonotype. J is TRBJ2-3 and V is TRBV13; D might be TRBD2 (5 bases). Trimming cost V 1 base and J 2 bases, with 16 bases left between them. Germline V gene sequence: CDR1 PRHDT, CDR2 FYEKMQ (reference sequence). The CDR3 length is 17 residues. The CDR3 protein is CASSLASREGFTDTQYF. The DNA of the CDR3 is TGTGCCAGCAGCTTAGCGAGTCGGGAAGGATTCACAGATACGCAGTATTTT.

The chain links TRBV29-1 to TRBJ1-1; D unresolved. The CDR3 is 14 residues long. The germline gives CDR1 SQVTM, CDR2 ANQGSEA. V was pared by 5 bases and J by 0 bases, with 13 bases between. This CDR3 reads CSVTRTAVNTEAFF. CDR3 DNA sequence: TGCAGCGTTACCCGGACTGCCGTGAACACTGAAGCTTTCTTT.

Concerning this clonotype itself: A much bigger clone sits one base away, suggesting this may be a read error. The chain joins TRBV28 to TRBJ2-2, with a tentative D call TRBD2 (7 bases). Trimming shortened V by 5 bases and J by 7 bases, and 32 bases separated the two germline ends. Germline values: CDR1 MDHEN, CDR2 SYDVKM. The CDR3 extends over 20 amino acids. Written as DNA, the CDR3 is TGTGCCAGCAGTCGGATACAGGGACGTCGGCGGGAGACCGAAGGCGGGGAGCTGTTTTTT. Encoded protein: CASSRIQGRRRETEGGELFF.

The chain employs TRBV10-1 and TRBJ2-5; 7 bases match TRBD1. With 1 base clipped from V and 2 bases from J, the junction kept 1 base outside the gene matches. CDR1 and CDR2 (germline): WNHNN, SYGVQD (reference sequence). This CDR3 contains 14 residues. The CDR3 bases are TGCGCCAGCAGTGAGTGGGGACAGCAAGAGACCCAGTACTTC. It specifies CASSEWGQQETQYF.

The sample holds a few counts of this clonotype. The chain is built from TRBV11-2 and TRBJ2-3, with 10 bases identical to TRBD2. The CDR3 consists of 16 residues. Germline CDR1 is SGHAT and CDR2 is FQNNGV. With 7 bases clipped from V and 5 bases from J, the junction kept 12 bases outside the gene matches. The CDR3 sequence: CASNSIPLAGEDTQYF. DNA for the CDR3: TGTGCCAGCAATTCAATTCCGCTAGCGGGAGAAGATACGCAGTATTTT. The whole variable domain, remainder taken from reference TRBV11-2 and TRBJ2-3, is EAGVAQSPRYKIIEKRQSVAFWCNPISGHATLYWYQQILGQGPKLLIQFQNNGVVDDSQLPKDRFSAERLKGVDSTLKIQPAKLEDSAVYLCASNSIPLAGEDTQYFGPGTRLTVL.

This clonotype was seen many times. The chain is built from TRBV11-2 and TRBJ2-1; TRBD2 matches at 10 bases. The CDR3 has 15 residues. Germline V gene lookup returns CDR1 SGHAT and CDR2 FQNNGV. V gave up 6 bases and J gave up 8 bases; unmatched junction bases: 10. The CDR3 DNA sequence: TGTGCCAGCAGTTCCCTAGCGGGAGAGGTAGATGAGCAGTTCTTC. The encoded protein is CASSSLAGEVDEQFF.

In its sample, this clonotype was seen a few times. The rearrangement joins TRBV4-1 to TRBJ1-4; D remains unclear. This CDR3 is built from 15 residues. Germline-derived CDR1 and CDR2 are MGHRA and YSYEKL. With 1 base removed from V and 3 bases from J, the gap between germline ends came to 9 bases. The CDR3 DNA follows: TGCGCCAGCAGCCAAGTGGCCGGGGCTAATGAAAAACTGTTTTTT. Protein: CASSQVAGANEKLFF.

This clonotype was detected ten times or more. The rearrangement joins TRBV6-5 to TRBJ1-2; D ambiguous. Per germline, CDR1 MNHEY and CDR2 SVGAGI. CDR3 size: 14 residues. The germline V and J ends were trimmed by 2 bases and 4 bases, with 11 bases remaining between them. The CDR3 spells CASSYANYGYGYTF. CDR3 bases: TGTGCCAGCAGTTACGCCAATTACGGCTATGGCTACACCTTC.

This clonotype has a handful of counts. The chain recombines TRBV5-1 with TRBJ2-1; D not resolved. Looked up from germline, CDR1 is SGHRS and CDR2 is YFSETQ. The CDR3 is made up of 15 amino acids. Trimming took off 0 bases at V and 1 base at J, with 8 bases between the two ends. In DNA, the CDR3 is TGCGCCAGCAGCTTGGAGCGCAAGTCCTACAATGAGCAGTTCTTC. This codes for CASSLERKSYNEQFF.

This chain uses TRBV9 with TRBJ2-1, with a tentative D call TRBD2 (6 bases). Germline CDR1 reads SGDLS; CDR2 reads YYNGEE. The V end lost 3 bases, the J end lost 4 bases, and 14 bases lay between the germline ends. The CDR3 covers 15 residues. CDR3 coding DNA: TGTGCCAGCAGCGGCCGGGACTTCCGATACAATGAGCAGTTCTTC. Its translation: CASSGRDFRYNEQFF.

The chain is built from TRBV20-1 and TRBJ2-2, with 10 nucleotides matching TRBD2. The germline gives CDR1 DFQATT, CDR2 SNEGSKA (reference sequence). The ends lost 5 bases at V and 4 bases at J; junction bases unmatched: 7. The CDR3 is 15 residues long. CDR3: CSAETGTSVTGELFF. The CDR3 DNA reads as TGCAGTGCTGAAACCGGGACTAGCGTCACCGGGGAGCTGTTTTTT.

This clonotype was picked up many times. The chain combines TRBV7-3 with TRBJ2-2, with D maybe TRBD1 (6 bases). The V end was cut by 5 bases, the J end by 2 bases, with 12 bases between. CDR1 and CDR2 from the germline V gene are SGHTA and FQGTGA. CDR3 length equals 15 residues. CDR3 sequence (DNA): TGTGCCAGCAGCATCGACAGGTCTAACACCGGGGAGCTGTTTTTT. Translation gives CASSIDRSNTGELFF.

The DNA of the CDR3 is TGTGCCAGCAGTTTCCGACTAGCGGGAGTCGAAAAGTTGGAGTACTTC. This encodes CASSFRLAGVEKLEYF. This rearrangement joins TRBV28 to TRBJ2-5; TRBD2 agrees at 12 bases. The CDR3 is 16 amino acids. Germline loops: CDR1 MDHEN, CDR2 SYDVKM. V dropped 3 bases and J dropped 12; count of bases not matched to a gene: 14. The variable domain in full, with the rest retrieved from reference TRBV28 and TRBJ2-5, is DVKVTQSSRYLVKRTGEKVFLECVQDMDHENMFWYRQDPGLGLRLIYFSYDVKMKEKGDIPEGYSVSREKKERFSLILESASTNQTSMYLCASSFRLAGVEKLEYFGPGTRLLVL.

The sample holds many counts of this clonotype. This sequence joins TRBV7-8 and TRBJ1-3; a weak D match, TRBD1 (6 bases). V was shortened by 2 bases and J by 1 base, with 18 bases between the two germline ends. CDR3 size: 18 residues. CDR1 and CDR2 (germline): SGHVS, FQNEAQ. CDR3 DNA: TGTGCCAGCAGCTTACCCGATAGGGGGGAAAGATCTGGAAACACCATATATTTT. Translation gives CASSLPDRGERSGNTIYF.

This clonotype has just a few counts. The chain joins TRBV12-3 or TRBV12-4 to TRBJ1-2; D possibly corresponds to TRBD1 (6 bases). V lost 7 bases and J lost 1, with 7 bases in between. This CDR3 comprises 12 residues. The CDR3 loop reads CASKGDNYGYTF. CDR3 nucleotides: TGTGCCAGCAAGGGGGATAACTATGGCTACACCTTC.

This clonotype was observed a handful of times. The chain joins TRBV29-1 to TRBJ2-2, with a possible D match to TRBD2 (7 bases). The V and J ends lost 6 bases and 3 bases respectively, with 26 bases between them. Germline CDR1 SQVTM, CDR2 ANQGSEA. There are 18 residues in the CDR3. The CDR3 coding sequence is TGCAGCGTCGAGAAACGGAGGGGGGGTTGGTTGGACACCGGGGAGCTGTTTTTT. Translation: CSVEKRRGGWLDTGELFF.

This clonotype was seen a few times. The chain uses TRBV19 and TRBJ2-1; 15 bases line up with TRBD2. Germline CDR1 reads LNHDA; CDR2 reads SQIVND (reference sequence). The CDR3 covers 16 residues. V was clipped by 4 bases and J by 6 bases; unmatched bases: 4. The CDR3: CASSTGTSGGSNEQFF. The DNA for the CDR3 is TGTGCCAGTAGTACAGGGACTAGCGGGGGGAGCAATGAGCAGTTCTTC. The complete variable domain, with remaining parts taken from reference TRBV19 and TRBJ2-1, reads DGGITQSPKYLFRKEGQNVTLSCEQNLNHDAMYWYRQDPGQGLRLIYYSQIVNDFQKGDIAEGYSVSREKKESFPLTVTSAQKNPTAFYLCASSTGTSGGSNEQFFGPGTRLTVL.

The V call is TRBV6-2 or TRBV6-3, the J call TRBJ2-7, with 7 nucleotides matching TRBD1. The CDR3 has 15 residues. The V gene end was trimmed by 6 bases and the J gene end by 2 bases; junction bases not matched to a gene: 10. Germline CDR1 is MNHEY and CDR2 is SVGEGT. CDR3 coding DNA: TGTGCCAGCAGAACCGACAGGGAGACGCCCTACGAGCAGTACTTC. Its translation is CASRTDRETPYEQYF.

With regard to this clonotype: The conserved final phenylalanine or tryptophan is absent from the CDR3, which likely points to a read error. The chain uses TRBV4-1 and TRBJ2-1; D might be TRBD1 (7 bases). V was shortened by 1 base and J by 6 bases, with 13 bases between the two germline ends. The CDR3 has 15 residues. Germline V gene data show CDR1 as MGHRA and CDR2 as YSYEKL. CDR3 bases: TGCGCCAGCAGCCAAGGACGGGGGACAGCCAATGAGCAGTTCTCC. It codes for CASSQGRGTANEQFS.

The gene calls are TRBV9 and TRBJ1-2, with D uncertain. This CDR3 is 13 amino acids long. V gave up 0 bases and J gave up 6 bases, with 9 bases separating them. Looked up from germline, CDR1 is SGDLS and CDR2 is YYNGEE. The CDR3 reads CASSVASAHGYTF. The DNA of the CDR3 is TGTGCCAGCAGCGTAGCCTCAGCTCATGGCTACACCTTC.

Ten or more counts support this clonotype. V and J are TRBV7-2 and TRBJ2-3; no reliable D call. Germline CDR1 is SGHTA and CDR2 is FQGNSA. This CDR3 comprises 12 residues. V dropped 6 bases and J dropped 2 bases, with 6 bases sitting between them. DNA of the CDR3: TGTGCCAGCAGTTCCTACACAGATACGCAGTATTTT. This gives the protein CASSSYTDTQYF.

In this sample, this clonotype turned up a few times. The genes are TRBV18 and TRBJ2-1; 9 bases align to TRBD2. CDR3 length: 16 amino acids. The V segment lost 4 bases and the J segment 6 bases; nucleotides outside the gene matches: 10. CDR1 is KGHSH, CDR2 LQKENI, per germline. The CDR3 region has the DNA TGTGCCAGCTCACTGATAGGGCTAGCGGGGACCAATGAGCAGTTCTTC. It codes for CASSLIGLAGTNEQFF.

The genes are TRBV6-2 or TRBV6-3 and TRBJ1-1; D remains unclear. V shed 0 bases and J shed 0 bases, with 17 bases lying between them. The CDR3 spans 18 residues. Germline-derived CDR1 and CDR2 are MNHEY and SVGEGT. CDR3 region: CASSYSIGPGSMNTEAFF. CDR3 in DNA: TGTGCCAGCAGTTACTCGATCGGCCCGGGGTCCATGAACACTGAAGCTTTCTTT.

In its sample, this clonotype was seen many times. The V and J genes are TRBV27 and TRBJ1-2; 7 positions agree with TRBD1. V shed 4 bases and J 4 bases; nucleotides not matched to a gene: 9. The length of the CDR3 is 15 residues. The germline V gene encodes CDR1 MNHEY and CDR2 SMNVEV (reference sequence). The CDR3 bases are TGTGCCAGCAGTTCTTCCGGGACAGCGCTCTATGGCTACACCTTC. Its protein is CASSSSGTALYGYTF.

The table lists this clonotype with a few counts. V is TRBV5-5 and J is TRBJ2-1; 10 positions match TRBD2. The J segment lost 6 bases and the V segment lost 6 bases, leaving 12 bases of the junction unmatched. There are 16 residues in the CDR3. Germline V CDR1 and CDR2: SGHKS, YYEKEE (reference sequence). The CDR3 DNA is TGTGCCAGCACCATTCTCGTGCTAGCGGGAGCCAATGAGCAGTTCTTC. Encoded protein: CASTILVLAGANEQFF.

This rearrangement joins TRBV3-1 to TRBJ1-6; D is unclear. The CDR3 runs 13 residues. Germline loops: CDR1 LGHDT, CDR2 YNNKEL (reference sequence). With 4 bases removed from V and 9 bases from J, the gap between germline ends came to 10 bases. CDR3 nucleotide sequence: TGTGCCAGCAGCCGCCCGGGGAGTTCACCCCTCCACTTT. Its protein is CASSRPGSSPLHF.

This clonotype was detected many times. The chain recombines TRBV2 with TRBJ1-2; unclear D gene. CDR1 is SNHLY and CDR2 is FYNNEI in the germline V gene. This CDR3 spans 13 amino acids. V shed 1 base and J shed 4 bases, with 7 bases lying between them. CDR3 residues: CASSEGPPYGYTF. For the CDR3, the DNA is TGTGCCAGCAGTGAAGGACCGCCCTATGGCTACACCTTC.

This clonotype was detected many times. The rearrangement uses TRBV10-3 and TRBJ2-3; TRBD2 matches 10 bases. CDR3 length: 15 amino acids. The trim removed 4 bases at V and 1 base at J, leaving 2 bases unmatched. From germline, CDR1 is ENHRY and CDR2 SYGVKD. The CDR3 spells CAISGTSGGTDTQYF. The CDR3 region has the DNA TGTGCCATCAGTGGGACTAGCGGAGGCACAGATACGCAGTATTTT.

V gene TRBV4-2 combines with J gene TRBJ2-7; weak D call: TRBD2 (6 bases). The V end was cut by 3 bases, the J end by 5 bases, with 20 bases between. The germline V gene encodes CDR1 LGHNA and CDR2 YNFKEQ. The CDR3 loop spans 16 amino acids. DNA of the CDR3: TGTGCCAGCAGCCACTCCCCCGGTAGCGGTGTGGACGAGCAGTACTTC. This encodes CASSHSPGSGVDEQYF.

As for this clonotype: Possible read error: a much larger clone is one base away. The DNA for the CDR3 is TGTGCCAGTAGTATAGACAGGGCTGGAGGCGGAGGAGCCTACAATGAGCAGTTCTTC. Translated, it gives CASSIDRAGGGGAYNEQFF. V and J are TRBV19 and TRBJ2-1; D might be TRBD1 or TRBD2, each matching 5 bases. The length of the CDR3 is 19 residues. Trimming pared 0 bases from V and 2 bases from J, leaving 20 bases between. The germline CDR1 and CDR2 sequences are LNHDA and SQIVND (reference sequence).

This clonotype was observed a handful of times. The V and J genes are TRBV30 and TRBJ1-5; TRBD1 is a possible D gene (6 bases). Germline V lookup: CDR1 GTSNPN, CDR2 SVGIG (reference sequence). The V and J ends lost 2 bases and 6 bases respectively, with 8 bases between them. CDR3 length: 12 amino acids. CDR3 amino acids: CAWSPGVQPQHF. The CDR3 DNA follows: TGTGCCTGGAGTCCAGGGGTTCAGCCCCAGCATTTT.